This T cell receptor (beta chain) was found in a study of response to subunit inactivated influenza vaccine. Broader study findings: The authors proposed limited new T cell recruitment per seasonal influenza vaccination.

The germline CDR1 and CDR2 sequences are SGHVS and FNYEAQ. V lost 1 base to trimming and J lost 9 bases, with 13 bases between them. This CDR3 comprises 14 residues. This clonotype was detected only a few times. No antigen is known for it. TCRdb fed the RT-PCR reads into MiXCR, producing one record per CDR3 protein. The sample lists roughly 630,000 distinct CDR3 sequences, 11% to 15% seen once, with 6.5% to 8% in the top ten. The source of this sequence is a man between 45 and 60 years old who received an inactivated influenza vaccine. Sample: PBMCs from blood, taken 14 to 15 days before vaccination. V usage is TRBV7-6 and J usage is TRBJ2-1; the D gene is possibly TRBD1 (5 bases). DNA of the CDR3: TGTGCCAGCAGCTTAGATGCAGGGTCTGCTGAGCAGTTCTTC. Translating it yields CASSLDAGSAEQFF.